What follows is one T cell receptor (beta chain) and its context. Profiling relied on immunoSEQ multiplex PCR, and the TCRdb table lists in-frame clones only, not all of them. The sample records approximately 440,000 clones, less than 95% being singletons. The data were taken from a study of blood T cell repertoires in COVID-19. The CDR3 extends over 13 amino acids. Germline V CDR1 and CDR2: MNHEY, SMNVEV (reference sequence). The V gene lost 6 bases and the J gene lost 1 base, with 9 bases spanning the gap. Sequencing input: PBMCs or T cells enriched from blood (not recorded which). The TCR comes from a man younger than 35 who had recovered from COVID-19. The chain uses TRBV27 and TRBJ1-1; D is ambiguous. As DNA, the CDR3 is TGTGCCAGCAGGGTCAGTGGGAACACTGAAGCTTTCTTT. Encoded protein: CASRVSGNTEAFF.